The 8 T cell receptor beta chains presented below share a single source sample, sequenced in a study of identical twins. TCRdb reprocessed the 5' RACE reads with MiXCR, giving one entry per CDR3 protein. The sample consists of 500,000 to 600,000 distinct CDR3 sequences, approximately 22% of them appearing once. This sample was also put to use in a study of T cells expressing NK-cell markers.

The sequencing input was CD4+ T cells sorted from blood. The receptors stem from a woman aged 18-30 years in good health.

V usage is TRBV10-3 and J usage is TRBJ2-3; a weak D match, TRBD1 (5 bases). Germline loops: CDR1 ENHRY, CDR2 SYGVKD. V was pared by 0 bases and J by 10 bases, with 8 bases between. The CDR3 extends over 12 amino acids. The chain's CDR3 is CAISESQGAQYF. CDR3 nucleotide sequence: TGTGCCATCAGTGAGTCCCAAGGGGCGCAGTATTTT.

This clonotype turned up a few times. CDR3 coding DNA: TGTGCCAGCAGTTTTTCGGGGTCGGAGCAGTTCTTC. Protein: CASSFSGSEQFF. This chain uses TRBV6-2 or TRBV6-3 with TRBJ2-1; tentative D call: TRBD2 (5 bases). Germline CDR1 reads MNHEY; CDR2 reads SVGEGT. The CDR3 loop spans 12 amino acids. Trimming left V 4 bases short and J 10 bases short, with 11 bases between.

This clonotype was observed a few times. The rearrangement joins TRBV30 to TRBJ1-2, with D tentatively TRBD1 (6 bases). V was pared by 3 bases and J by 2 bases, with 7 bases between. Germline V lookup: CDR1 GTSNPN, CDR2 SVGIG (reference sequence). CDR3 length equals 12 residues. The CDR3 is CAWSGQNYGYTF. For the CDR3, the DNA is TGTGCCTGGAGCGGACAGAACTATGGCTACACCTTC. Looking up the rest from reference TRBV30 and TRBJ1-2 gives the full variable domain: SQTIHQWPATLVQPVGSPLSLECTVEGTSNPNLYWYRQAAGRGLQLLFYSVGIGQISSEVPQNLSASRPQDRQFILSSKKLLLSDSGFYLCAWSGQNYGYTFGSGTRLTVV.

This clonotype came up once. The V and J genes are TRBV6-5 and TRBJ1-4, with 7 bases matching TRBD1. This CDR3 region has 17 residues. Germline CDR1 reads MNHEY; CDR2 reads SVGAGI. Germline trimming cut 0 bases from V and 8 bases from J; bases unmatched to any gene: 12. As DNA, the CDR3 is TGTGCCAGCAGTTACTCCCCAGGGGGACAGCCGGGAGAAAAACTGTTTTTT. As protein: CASSYSPGGQPGEKLFF.

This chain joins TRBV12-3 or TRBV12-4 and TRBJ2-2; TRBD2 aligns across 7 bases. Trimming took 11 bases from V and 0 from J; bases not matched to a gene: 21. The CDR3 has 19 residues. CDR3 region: CAFSLVSRGIGANTGELFF. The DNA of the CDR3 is TGTGCCTTCAGTTTAGTTTCGCGGGGGATCGGCGCGAACACCGGGGAGCTGTTTTTT.

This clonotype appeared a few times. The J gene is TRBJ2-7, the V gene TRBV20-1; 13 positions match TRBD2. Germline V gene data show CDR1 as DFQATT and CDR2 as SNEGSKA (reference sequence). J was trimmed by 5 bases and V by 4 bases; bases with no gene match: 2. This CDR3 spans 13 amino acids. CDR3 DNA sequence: TGCAGTGCTACGGGACTAGCGGGACACGAGCAGTACTTC. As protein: CSATGLAGHEQYF.

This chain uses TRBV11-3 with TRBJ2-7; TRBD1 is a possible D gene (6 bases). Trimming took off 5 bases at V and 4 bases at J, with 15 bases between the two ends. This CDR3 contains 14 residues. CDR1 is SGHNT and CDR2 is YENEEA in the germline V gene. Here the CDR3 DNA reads TGTGCCAGCAGCCCAGGGGCGGGTCTGTACGAGCAGTACTTC. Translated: CASSPGAGLYEQYF.

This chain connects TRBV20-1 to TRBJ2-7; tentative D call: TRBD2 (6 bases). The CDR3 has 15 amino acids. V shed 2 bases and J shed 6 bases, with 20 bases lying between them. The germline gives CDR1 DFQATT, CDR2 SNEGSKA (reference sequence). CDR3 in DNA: TGCAGTGCTAGACCGCACGGCGGGAAGGGACGCGAGCAGTACTTC. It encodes CSARPHGGKGREQYF.